Listed below are T cell receptor beta chains from one sample, sequenced in a study of cytomegalovirus exposure and HLA in healthy donors. TCRdb's copy holds only in-frame clones and misses some; the assay was immunoSEQ multiplex PCR. The sample has about 200,000 clones; about 72% are singletons. The sequencing input was PBMCs. Source of these receptors: a male donor in good health and CMV-seronegative. Both conserved end residues are part of each CDR3. The order of the fields is clone size, J gene, D gene, V gene, CDR3 protein, CDR3 DNA. A D gene is named only where the DNA matches it firmly. Size tells how often a clone was seen (once, few, many) or the class of an expanded clone, and some rows leave it out.

- TRBJ2-7 TRBD2 TRBV5-1 CASSLGLAGSYEQYF TGCGCCAGCAGCCTGGGACTAGCGGGGTCCTACGAGCAGTACTTC
few TRBJ2-1 - TRBV7-3 CASSLNLRASSYNEQFF TGTGCCAGCAGCTTAAATTTGCGGGCAAGCTCCTACAATGAGCAGTTCTTC
- TRBJ2-3 - TRBV2 CASSEGGYTQYF TGTGCCAGCAGTGAAGGCGGGTATACGCAGTATTTT
- TRBJ2-7 - TRBV28 CASSFPKIPYEQYF TGTGCCAGCAGTTTCCCTAAGATCCCCTACGAGCAGTACTTC
- TRBJ2-5 TRBD1 TRBV13 CASSSGGRGQETQYF TGTGCCAGCAGCTCAGGGGGCAGGGGCCAAGAGACCCAGTACTTC
- TRBJ2-2 TRBD1 TRBV28 CASSLLGSTGGHTGELFF TGTGCCAGCAGTTTATTGGGTTCGACAGGGGGCCACACCGGGGAGCTGTTTTTT
- TRBJ2-7 TRBD1 TRBV2 CASRGDRGYEQYF TGTGCCAGCAGGGGGGACAGGGGGTACGAGCAGTACTTC
- TRBJ2-5 - TRBV19 CASRHGTAGGQETQYF TGTGCCAGTAGGCATGGGACAGCCGGGGGCCAAGAGACCCAGTACTTC
- TRBJ1-2 TRBD1 TRBV27 CASSPNGQGAGGYTF TGTGCCAGCAGTCCTAACGGACAGGGGGCGGGTGGCTACACCTTC
- TRBJ2-5 - TRBV5-4 CASSFRQQETQYF TGTGCCAGCAGCTTCAGACAGCAAGAGACCCAGTACTTC
- TRBJ2-5 - TRBV15 CATSTAETQYF TGTGCCACCAGCACCGCGGAGACCCAGTACTTC
- TRBJ1-1 TRBD1 TRBV6-5 CASRIQGGTEAFF TGTGCCAGCAGAATACAGGGGGGCACTGAAGCTTTCTTT
- TRBJ2-7 TRBD2 TRBV28 CASGLAGTPYEQYF TGTGCCAGCGGATTAGCGGGGACCCCCTACGAGCAGTACTTC
- TRBJ2-1 - TRBV28 CASSLEYNEQFF TGTGCCAGCAGTTTAGAGTACAATGAGCAGTTCTTC
- TRBJ1-1 - TRBV5-8 CASSSDTLMNTEAFF TGTGCCAGCAGCTCCGACACACTCATGAACACTGAAGCTTTCTTT
- TRBJ1-4 TRBD1 TRBV6-6 CASSRGTGATNEKLFF TGTGCCAGCAGTCGTGGCACAGGGGCTACTAATGAAAAACTGTTTTTT
- TRBJ2-5 - TRBV11-3 CASSLGRQETQYF TGTGCCAGCAGTCTGGGCCGACAAGAGACCCAGTACTTC
- TRBJ2-1 TRBD2 TRBV19 CASSMGGEGLRNEQFF TGTGCCAGTAGTATGGGGGGGGAGGGCCTTAGGAATGAGCAGTTCTTC